Presented here are 24 T cell receptor beta chains from one specimen sequenced in a study of T cell responses to AZD1222 COVID-19 vaccine. TCRdb's table, derived via immunoSEQ multiplex PCR, lists solely in-frame clones and lacks some. The profile shows 100,000 to 150,000 clones, about nine tenths of them singletons. Sample: peripheral blood, taken on day 0 of AZD1222 vaccination. The receptors stem from an adult in good health.

The genes are TRBV19 and TRBJ1-5; D call uncertain. This CDR3 contains 15 residues. V was shortened by 2 bases and J by 0 bases, with 8 bases between the two germline ends. From germline, CDR1 is LNHDA and CDR2 SQIVND (reference sequence). CDR3 sequence: CASSISQYSNQPQHF. The CDR3 region has the DNA TGTGCCAGTAGTATATCTCAGTATAGCAATCAGCCCCAGCATTTT.

This chain joins TRBV19 and TRBJ1-2; tentative D call: TRBD1 (5 bases). Looked up from germline, CDR1 is LNHDA and CDR2 is SQIVND (reference sequence). With 5 bases removed from V and 5 bases from J, the gap between germline ends came to 12 bases. This CDR3 region has 13 residues. CDR3 sequence reads: CASSFPSGYGYTF. The CDR3 nucleotides are TGTGCCAGTAGTTTTCCCTCAGGGTATGGCTACACCTTC. The variable domain in full, with the rest retrieved from reference TRBV19 and TRBJ1-2, is DGGITQSPKYLFRKEGQNVTLSCEQNLNHDAMYWYRQDPGQGLRLIYYSQIVNDFQKGDIAEGYSVSREKKESFPLTVTSAQKNPTAFYLCASSFPSGYGYTFGSGTRLTVV.

The V and J genes are TRBV18 and TRBJ2-3; D is unclear. Trimming took off 3 bases at V and 0 bases at J, with 13 bases between the two ends. The germline gives CDR1 KGHSH, CDR2 LQKENI. The CDR3 has 16 residues. CDR3 amino acids: CASSPTLTSSTDTQYF. The CDR3 DNA reads TGTGCCAGCTCACCCACTTTGACAAGTAGCACAGATACGCAGTATTTT.

The chain recombines TRBV9 with TRBJ2-1; no definite D call. V lost 0 bases to trimming and J lost 7 bases, with 5 bases between them. This CDR3 comprises 12 residues. Germline V gene data show CDR1 as SGDLS and CDR2 as YYNGEE. Written as DNA, the CDR3 is TGTGCCAGCAGCGTAGGGTTAAATGAGCAGTTCTTC. Its protein product is CASSVGLNEQFF.

V and J are TRBV10-1 and TRBJ1-5; D unresolved. V dropped 2 bases and J dropped 3 bases, with 5 bases sitting between them. The CDR3 is 13 residues long. The germline CDR1 and CDR2 sequences are WNHNN and SYGVQD (reference sequence). The CDR3 here is CASSESYNQPQHF. The CDR3 DNA reads as TGCGCCAGCAGTGAGAGTTACAATCAGCCCCAGCATTTT.

V gene TRBV7-9 combines with J gene TRBJ2-1; D is undetermined. The CDR3 contains 13 residues. The V and J ends lost 3 bases and 6 bases respectively, with 9 bases between them. Germline lookup yields CDR1 SEHNR and CDR2 FQNEAQ (reference sequence). The CDR3 spells CASSFSQPNEQFF. CDR3 nucleotide sequence: TGTGCCAGCAGCTTTTCACAGCCCAATGAGCAGTTCTTC. Full variable domain (missing parts from reference TRBV7-9 and TRBJ2-1): DTGVSQNPRHKITKRGQNVTFRCDPISEHNRLYWYRQTLGQGPEFLTYFQNEAQLEKSRLLSDRFSAERPKGSFSTLEIQRTEQGDSAMYLCASSFSQPNEQFFGPGTRLTVL.

The chain recombines TRBV23-1 with TRBJ1-1, with D tentatively TRBD1 (5 bases). TRBV23-1 is labeled an ORF, and its function is uncertain. CDR3 size: 17 residues. The V gene lost 0 bases and the J gene lost 2 bases, with 16 bases spanning the gap. CDR3 sequence (DNA): TGCGCCAGCAGTCAATCCCGGGGACGACGTGCTAACACTGAAGCTTTCTTT. As protein: CASSQSRGRRANTEAFF.

This chain uses TRBV2 with TRBJ1-2; no reliable D call. V was trimmed by 0 bases and J by 4 bases, leaving 9 bases between them. Germline V lookup: CDR1 SNHLY, CDR2 FYNNEI. CDR3 length equals 14 residues. The CDR3 reads CASSEAIFRYGYTF. The CDR3 DNA is TGTGCCAGCAGTGAAGCTATTTTTCGCTATGGCTACACCTTC.

The chain recombines TRBV7-9 with TRBJ2-7; D is uncertain. Germline assignment: CDR1 SEHNR and CDR2 FQNEAQ (reference sequence). Trimming left V 5 bases short and J 5 bases short, with 13 bases between. The length of the CDR3 is 13 residues. The CDR3 spells CASSDGSIHEQYF. DNA for the CDR3: TGTGCCAGCAGCGACGGGTCTATCCACGAGCAGTACTTC.

The rearrangement joins TRBV5-1 to TRBJ1-2; D gene unclear. Germline V gene data show CDR1 as SGHRS and CDR2 as YFSETQ. This CDR3 spans 14 amino acids. The V gene lost 0 bases and the J gene lost 2 bases, with 8 bases spanning the gap. The DNA of the CDR3 is TGCGCCAGCAGCTTGGTACAGCCAAACTATGGCTACACCTTC. Translated, it gives CASSLVQPNYGYTF.

V gene TRBV24-1 combines with J gene TRBJ2-7; D gene uncertain. V was shortened by 7 bases and J by 4 bases, with 13 bases between the two germline ends. The CDR3 is made up of 13 amino acids. Germline assignment: CDR1 KGHDR and CDR2 SFDVKD. In DNA, the CDR3 is TGTGCCACCAGCACCACATCGGAATACGAGCAGTACTTC. Residues: CATSTTSEYEQYF.

As for this clone: At one of its ends the junction is not consistent with the germline gene, which may arise from a read error. The V call is TRBV7-2, the J call TRBJ1-4, with D unresolved. The CDR3 spans 15 residues. The germline V gene has CDR1 SGHTA and CDR2 FQGNSA. The CDR3 sequence is CASSLGSSTNEKLVF. The CDR3, as DNA: TGTGCCAGCAGCTTAGGTTCGTCAACTAATGAAAAACTGGTTTTT.

The rearrangement uses TRBV2 and TRBJ2-5; the D is unclear. Trimming left V 4 bases short and J 4 bases short, with 16 bases between. Germline V lookup: CDR1 SNHLY, CDR2 FYNNEI. The CDR3 is 15 amino acids. DNA of the CDR3: TGTGCCAGCAGTGTGGAACGTGGTGGAATAGAGACCCAGTACTTC. This translates into CASSVERGGIETQYF. The variable domain in full, with the rest retrieved from reference TRBV2 and TRBJ2-5, is EPEVTQTPSHQVTQMGQEVILRCVPISNHLYFYWYRQILGQKVEFLVSFYNNEISEKSEIFDDQFSVERPDGSNFTLKIRSTKLEDSAMYFCASSVERGGIETQYFGPGTRLLVL.

Only a few counts were recorded for this clone. The chain has TRBV3-1 (or the pseudogene TRBV3-2) and TRBJ1-3; D might be TRBD1 (5 bases). Trimming left V 4 bases short and J 2 bases short, with 9 bases between. CDR1 and CDR2 (germline): LGHDT, YNNKEL (reference sequence). The CDR3 spans 14 residues. The CDR3 region has the DNA TGTGCCAGCAGCCCGGGGGGTGCTGGAAACACCATATATTTT. Translated: CASSPGGAGNTIYF.

The J gene is TRBJ1-1, the V gene TRBV7-9; 7 bases are shared with TRBD1. Trimming cost V 1 base and J 5 bases; bases outside gene matches: 7. The CDR3 has 15 amino acids. Looked up from germline, CDR1 is SEHNR and CDR2 is FQNEAQ (reference sequence). The CDR3 nucleotides are TGTGCCAGCAGCTTAGGAAGGGGCAGGGGGACTGAAGCTTTCTTT. It yields the protein CASSLGRGRGTEAFF.

This rearrangement joins TRBV12-5 to TRBJ2-5, with D possibly being TRBD1 or TRBD2 (6 bases each). V lost 5 bases, J lost 5 bases, and 15 bases lay in between. This CDR3 is built from 14 residues. Germline V lookup: CDR1 LGHNT, CDR2 FRNRAP. CDR3 DNA sequence: TGTGCTAGTGGTCGAAGTGGGGGGCAGGAGACCCAGTACTTC. Amino acids: CASGRSGGQETQYF.

V gene TRBV12-3 or TRBV12-4 combines with J gene TRBJ1-2; no clear D. Trimming left V 6 bases short and J 2 bases short, with 7 bases between. The CDR3 has 12 amino acids. This CDR3 reads CASRSLNYGYTF. The DNA of the CDR3 is TGTGCCAGCAGGTCCCTGAACTATGGCTACACCTTC.

The genes are TRBV6-1 and TRBJ1-5; D is unclear. V lost 2 bases, J lost 1 base, and 9 bases lay in between. The CDR3 is 15 amino acids. CDR1 MNHNS and CDR2 SASEGT come from the germline V gene. The DNA for the CDR3 is TGTGCCAGCAGTGAAAAGGGATGGAGCAATCAGCCCCAGCATTTT. This codes for CASSEKGWSNQPQHF.

The J gene is TRBJ1-2, the V gene TRBV6-1; unclear D gene. Trimming removed 3 bases at V and 3 bases at J, with 8 bases between. Germline V gene data show CDR1 as MNHNS and CDR2 as SASEGT. The CDR3 is 13 residues long. The CDR3 is CASSEGQYYGYTF. For the CDR3, the DNA is TGTGCCAGCAGTGAGGGCCAGTACTATGGCTACACCTTC.

The V gene is TRBV18, the J gene TRBJ1-1, with a possible D match to TRBD1 (5 bases). Germline CDR1 and CDR2: KGHSH and LQKENI. The CDR3 length is 14 residues. V shed 2 bases and J shed 5 bases, with 12 bases lying between them. In DNA, the CDR3 is TGTGCCAGCTCACCAGCGGGGGTGAGGACTGAAGCTTTCTTT. It is translated as CASSPAGVRTEAFF.

The V and J genes are TRBV10-1 and TRBJ2-7; D might be TRBD1 (6 bases). Germline V CDR1 and CDR2: WNHNN, SYGVQD (reference sequence). The germline V and J ends were trimmed by 4 bases and 0 bases, with 16 bases remaining between them. This CDR3 spans 16 amino acids. CDR3 nucleotide sequence: TGCGCCAGCAGTGGAAGGACAGACCCGGGCTCCTACGAGCAGTACTTC. Translated: CASSGRTDPGSYEQYF.

This rearrangement joins TRBV10-3 to TRBJ2-3; a weak D match, TRBD1 (6 bases). The CDR3 consists of 14 residues. V was cut by 2 bases and J by 5 bases, with 11 bases left in between. CDR1 is ENHRY and CDR2 is SYGVKD in the germline V gene. This chain's CDR3 is CAISEVEGVDTQYF. The CDR3, as DNA: TGTGCCATCAGTGAGGTCGAGGGGGTAGATACGCAGTATTTT.

V usage is TRBV9 and J usage is TRBJ1-6, with D uncertain. Trimming took off 0 bases at V and 2 bases at J, with 9 bases between the two ends. The CDR3 totals 16 residues. Per the germline V gene, CDR1 is SGDLS and CDR2 is YYNGEE. The CDR3 spells CASSVGLEPYNSPLHF. CDR3 sequence (DNA): TGTGCCAGCAGCGTAGGTCTGGAGCCCTATAATTCACCCCTCCACTTT.

CDR3 sequence (DNA): TGTGCCAGCAGCTTGGGAACAGGGTCAGGCACTGAAGCTTTCTTT. This codes for CASSLGTGSGTEAFF. The chain couples TRBV7-2 to TRBJ1-1; D may be TRBD1 (6 bases). V was clipped by 3 bases and J by 4 bases, with 15 bases between them. The CDR3 totals 15 residues. Germline values: CDR1 SGHTA, CDR2 FQGNSA. The whole variable domain, filled in from reference TRBV7-2 and TRBJ1-1, reads GAGVSQSPSNKVTEKGKDVELRCDPISGHTALYWYRQSLGQGLEFLIYFQGNSAPDKSGLPSDRFSAERTGGSVSTLTIQRTQQEDSAVYLCASSLGTGSGTEAFFGQGTRLTVV.